This entry lists 14 T cell receptor beta chains sequenced from one sample in a study of radiotherapy plus CTLA-4 blockade in lung cancer. Assay: immunoSEQ multiplex PCR; the TCRdb copy retains only in-frame clones and omits some. The table records about 120,000 clones, roughly four fifths of them present only once. The specimen was peripheral blood, collected from a patient treated with radiotherapy plus ipilimumab. These receptors were obtained from a human donor with non-small cell lung cancer that progressed on radiotherapy plus ipilimumab. Some clones in this sample may be carry-over from other donors' samples.

V usage is TRBV5-1 and J usage is TRBJ2-3, with 10 bases that match TRBD2. There are 18 residues in the CDR3. Germline trimming cut 0 bases from V and 3 bases from J; bases unmatched to any gene: 10. CDR1 is SGHRS, CDR2 YFSETQ, per germline. The CDR3 protein is CASSLGASGGLGTDTQYF. For the CDR3, the DNA is TGCGCCAGCAGCTTGGGGGCTAGCGGGGGCCTGGGTACAGATACGCAGTATTTT.

This chain connects TRBV7-9 to TRBJ2-3; tentatively, D is TRBD2 (5 bases). The CDR3 covers 18 residues. The germline V gene has CDR1 SEHNR and CDR2 FQNEAQ (reference sequence). The germline V and J ends were trimmed by 0 bases and 1 base, with 17 bases remaining between them. CDR3: CASSLARVTPEGTDTQYF. In DNA form, the CDR3 reads TGTGCCAGCAGCTTAGCGCGGGTGACACCGGAGGGCACAGATACGCAGTATTTT.

V is TRBV6-5 and J is TRBJ1-5; D not certain. The CDR3 is made up of 14 amino acids. V lost 0 bases to trimming and J lost 4 bases, with 7 bases between them. Germline-derived CDR1 and CDR2 are MNHEY and SVGAGI. The CDR3 loop is CASSYSYPNQPQHF. The CDR3 DNA is TGTGCCAGCAGTTACTCTTACCCAAATCAGCCCCAGCATTTT.

The V and J genes are TRBV18 and TRBJ1-6, with D possibly being TRBD1 (5 bases). The CDR3 sequence is 16 residues long. V was trimmed by 3 bases and J by 3 bases, leaving 12 bases between them. Germline V gene data show CDR1 as KGHSH and CDR2 as LQKENI. The CDR3 spells CASSPQGMFYNSPLHF. In nucleotides, the CDR3 is TGTGCCAGCTCACCCCAGGGAATGTTCTATAATTCACCCCTCCACTTT.

The V and J genes are TRBV10-3 and TRBJ2-4; 7 bases match TRBD1. Germline loops: CDR1 ENHRY, CDR2 SYGVKD. There are 16 residues in the CDR3. V was pared by 0 bases and J by 4 bases, with 6 bases of the junction left unmatched. CDR3 region: CAISESIVQGKNIQYF. CDR3 nucleotides: TGTGCCATCAGTGAGTCGATAGTACAGGGGAAAAACATTCAGTACTTC.

V gene TRBV28 combines with J gene TRBJ2-7, with D hard to call. CDR1 is MDHEN, CDR2 SYDVKM, per germline. The CDR3 extends over 13 amino acids. V was cut by 2 bases and J by 9 bases, with 14 bases left in between. The CDR3 DNA reads as TGTGCCAGCAGTTTACCGGATTCGGCGGTGCAGTACTTC. Translation: CASSLPDSAVQYF. Variable domain in full (rest from reference TRBV28 and TRBJ2-7): DVKVTQSSRYLVKRTGEKVFLECVQDMDHENMFWYRQDPGLGLRLIYFSYDVKMKEKGDIPEGYSVSREKKERFSLILESASTNQTSMYLCASSLPDSAVQYFGPGTRLTVT.

The chain is built from TRBV6-4 and TRBJ2-2; the D gene is possibly TRBD1 (5 bases). This CDR3 region has 14 residues. Deletions cut 6 bases from V and 4 bases from J, with 12 bases between. The germline gives CDR1 MRHNA, CDR2 SNTAGT. Here the CDR3 reads CASRDRPGTGELFF. CDR3 coding DNA: TGTGCCAGCAGAGACAGACCGGGCACCGGGGAGCTGTTTTTT.

The rearrangement uses TRBV6-1 and TRBJ1-2; 9 positions match TRBD1. The V and J ends lost 5 bases and 4 bases, in that order; junction bases with no gene match: 5. This CDR3 is 14 amino acids long. Germline CDR1 is MNHNS and CDR2 is SASEGT. The CDR3 loop reads CASSTPGQGYGYTF. For the CDR3, the DNA is TGTGCCAGCAGTACCCCGGGACAGGGCTATGGCTACACCTTC.

This clone has just a few counts. The chain has TRBV16 and TRBJ1-5, with a weak D call TRBD1 (6 bases). This CDR3 region has 16 residues. CDR1 and CDR2 from the germline V gene are KGHSY and FQNENV. V was trimmed by 4 bases and J by 2 bases, leaving 15 bases between them. CDR3 DNA: TGTGCCAGCAGCCCAGGGCAGGGGTCGGGCAATCAGCCCCAGCATTTT. It yields the protein CASSPGQGSGNQPQHF.

The rearrangement links TRBV5-1 to TRBJ2-5; TRBD1 agrees at 12 bases. V lost 5 bases, J lost 4 bases, and 9 bases stayed unmatched. The germline V gene encodes CDR1 SGHRS and CDR2 YFSETQ. This CDR3 is built from 16 residues. Here the CDR3 reads CASRSAGTGGRETQYF. DNA for the CDR3: TGCGCCAGCAGATCCGCCGGGACAGGGGGCAGAGAGACCCAGTACTTC.

V gene TRBV10-3 combines with J gene TRBJ1-2; 12 bases match TRBD1. The V gene's germline CDR1 is ENHRY and CDR2 SYGVKD. The CDR3 totals 14 residues. The V gene end was trimmed by 4 bases and the J gene end by 8 bases; junction bases not matched to a gene: 5. The CDR3 region is CAISGDRGLGGYTF. Written as DNA, the CDR3 is TGTGCCATCAGTGGGGACAGGGGGCTAGGAGGCTACACCTTC.

This rearrangement joins TRBV7-9 to TRBJ2-3; weak D call: TRBD2 (6 bases). CDR3 length equals 17 residues. Trimming left V 2 bases short and J 1 base short, with 16 bases between. The germline CDR1 and CDR2 sequences are SEHNR and FQNEAQ (reference sequence). CDR3 coding DNA: TGTGCCAGCAGCTTACCTTCAGCGGGCCGCCGCACAGATACGCAGTATTTT. This sequence encodes CASSLPSAGRRTDTQYF.

The chain recombines TRBV7-8 with TRBJ2-3; perhaps TRBD1 as D (6 bases). V was trimmed by 7 bases and J by 5 bases, leaving 22 bases between them. This CDR3 has 16 amino acids. Germline lookup yields CDR1 SGHVS and CDR2 FQNEAQ. CDR3 sequence reads: CASTPLPTGLGDTQYF. CDR3 coding DNA: TGTGCCAGCACCCCCTTACCGACAGGCCTGGGAGATACGCAGTATTTT.

The chain recombines TRBV15 with TRBJ1-5; tentative D call: TRBD1 (6 bases). Germline lookup yields CDR1 LNHNV and CDR2 YYDKDF (reference sequence). This CDR3 region has 15 residues. Trimming stripped 9 bases from V and 3 bases from J, with 18 bases between. The CDR3 DNA follows: TGTGCCACAAAAATTCCAGGGGACATCAATCAGCCCCAGCATTTT. Its translation is CATKIPGDINQPQHF.